These 14 T cell receptor beta chains originate from one sample sequenced in a study of OX40 agonist ivuxolimab in advanced cancers. The protocol was immunoSEQ multiplex PCR, while the TCRdb copy is restricted to in-frame clones and leaves out a portion. Here the sample spans tens of thousands of clones, approximately 89% being singletons. The material was CD4+ or CD8+ T cells sorted from blood, obtained in a trial of the OX40 agonist ivuxolimab. The origin of the receptors is an adult with an advanced solid tumor such as melanoma, head and neck, liver or kidney cancer.

This clone was seen just once. The rearrangement joins TRBV18 to TRBJ2-4; D is possibly TRBD1 (6 bases). V lost 5 bases to trimming and J lost 6 bases, with 17 bases between them. The CDR3 length is 15 residues. Germline V gives CDR1 KGHSH, CDR2 LQKENI. CDR3 DNA sequence: TGTGCCAGCTCAACGGGACAAGCAGAATTAAACATTCAGTACTTC. This sequence encodes CASSTGQAELNIQYF.

This clone showed up just a few times. This chain joins TRBV4-1 and TRBJ1-2, with 11 bases identical to TRBD1. Germline trimming cut 4 bases from V and 8 bases from J; bases unmatched to any gene: 12. From germline, CDR1 is MGHRA and CDR2 YSYEKL. This CDR3 comprises 16 residues. The CDR3 DNA follows: TGCGCCAGCAGCCCCGGGACAGGGGGTAGGTTGAGGGGCTACACCTTC. Amino acids: CASSPGTGGRLRGYTF.

This rearrangement joins TRBV11-3 to TRBJ2-5; 11 bases match TRBD2. The CDR3 spans 17 residues. J was trimmed by 5 bases and V by 1 base; bases with no gene match: 9. CDR1 and CDR2 from the germline V gene are SGHNT and YENEEA. CDR3 amino acids: CASSLGGTSGSVETQYF. DNA for the CDR3: TGTGCCAGCAGCTTAGGGGGGACTAGCGGATCCGTTGAGACCCAGTACTTC.

The CDR3 is CAISSLAGGNPSYNEQFF. Here the CDR3 DNA reads TGTGCCATCAGTTCCTTAGCGGGGGGGAACCCCTCCTACAATGAGCAGTTCTTC. The chain combines TRBV10-3 with TRBJ2-1; 11 bases are shared with TRBD2. The CDR3 extends over 18 amino acids. Germline V gene sequence: CDR1 ENHRY, CDR2 SYGVKD. Trimming at V came to 5 bases and at J to 0 bases, leaving 9 bases not matched to a gene.

J is TRBJ1-2 and V is TRBV18; D is possibly TRBD1 (6 bases). The ends were cut back, 0 bases at V and 3 bases at J, with 14 bases in the middle. This CDR3 is built from 16 residues. The germline V gene has CDR1 KGHSH and CDR2 LQKENI. The CDR3 spells CASSPPSTGRHYGYTF. The CDR3 DNA follows: TGTGCCAGCTCACCACCGAGTACAGGGAGGCACTATGGCTACACCTTC.

V and J are TRBV19 and TRBJ2-3, with D perhaps TRBD1 (7 bases). From germline, CDR1 is LNHDA and CDR2 SQIVND (reference sequence). The V end lost 5 bases, the J end lost 3 bases, and 12 bases lay between the germline ends. This CDR3 is built from 14 residues. The CDR3 spells CASSATGRTDTQYF. The DNA of the CDR3 is TGTGCCAGTAGTGCGACAGGGAGGACAGATACGCAGTATTTT.

In nucleotides, the CDR3 is TGTGCCAGCTCACCAGAGGGAGCGAGCTCCTACGAGCAGTACTTC. Amino acid sequence: CASSPEGASSYEQYF. The chain joins TRBV18 to TRBJ2-7, with D perhaps TRBD2 (5 bases). The CDR3 consists of 15 residues. V was cut by 2 bases and J by 0 bases, with 11 bases left in between. Germline lookup yields CDR1 KGHSH and CDR2 LQKENI.

V gene TRBV9 combines with J gene TRBJ1-2; D is uncertain. This CDR3 has 13 amino acids. The V gene's germline CDR1 is SGDLS and CDR2 YYNGEE. Trimming pared 4 bases from V and 2 bases from J, leaving 9 bases between. The CDR3 spells CASSLGENYGYTF. The CDR3 bases are TGTGCCAGCAGCTTGGGAGAAAACTATGGCTACACCTTC.

The chain combines TRBV6-6 with TRBJ2-5, with 11 bases identical to TRBD2. CDR3 length: 15 amino acids. The germline gives CDR1 MNHNY, CDR2 SVGAGI (reference sequence). The ends lost 6 bases at V and 5 bases at J; junction bases unmatched: 8. The DNA for the CDR3 is TGTGCCAGCAGCCCGACTAGCGGGGAAGGGGAGACCCAGTACTTC. Translation gives CASSPTSGEGETQYF.

The chain combines TRBV10-2 with TRBJ2-5; no firm D call. CDR1 and CDR2 (germline): WSHSY, SAAADI. The CDR3 length is 15 residues. Trimming took 2 bases from V and 1 from J, leaving 11 bases between them. The CDR3, as DNA: TGCGCCAGCAGTGAGGTGGCAGGCCTCCAAGAGACCCAGTACTTC. Translation: CASSEVAGLQETQYF.

The rearrangement uses TRBV6-5 and TRBJ1-5; the D is unclear. Trimming removed 2 bases from V and 6 bases from J, with 5 bases in between. The CDR3 totals 12 residues. Per the germline V gene, CDR1 is MNHEY and CDR2 is SVGAGI. CDR3 loop: CASSYQTQPQHF. For the CDR3, the DNA is TGTGCCAGCAGTTACCAGACTCAGCCCCAGCATTTT.

This chain links TRBV9 with TRBJ2-1; 13 bases agree with TRBD2. CDR1 and CDR2 (germline): SGDLS, YYNGEE. V shed 3 bases, J shed 4 bases, and the junction held 4 bases outside the gene matches. CDR3 length equals 16 residues. The CDR3 spells CASSAPTSGGYNEQFF. DNA for the CDR3: TGTGCCAGCAGCGCCCCGACTAGCGGGGGGTACAATGAGCAGTTCTTC.

The J gene is TRBJ1-2, the V gene TRBV6-1; TRBD1 might be the D (5 bases). This CDR3 region has 13 residues. Germline V lookup: CDR1 MNHNS, CDR2 SASEGT. V was trimmed by 1 base and J by 6 bases, leaving 9 bases between them. CDR3 sequence (DNA): TGTGCCAGCAGTGAAGTGGGGGAAGATGGCTACACCTTC. Its translation is CASSEVGEDGYTF.

This clone came up a few times. CDR3 residues: CASSGGQIWGQETQYF. In DNA, the CDR3 is TGTGCCAGCAGCGGAGGACAGATCTGGGGCCAAGAGACCCAGTACTTC. The chain links TRBV5-5 to TRBJ2-5; the D gene is possibly TRBD1 (6 bases). Between the trimmed V and J ends, which lost 4 bases and 1 base, there was a span of 17 bases. The CDR3 covers 16 residues. CDR1 is SGHKS, CDR2 YYEKEE, per germline (reference sequence).